These 23 T cell receptor beta chains came from one sample sequenced in a study of CD8 T cells in ankylosing spondylitis. In TCRdb, the 5' RACE reads were re-called with MiXCR into one record per CDR3 protein. Seen here are 340,000 or so distinct CDR3 sequences, 14% to 15% observed once, and the top ten hold around 0.99%. Sequencing input: blood, either unsorted or a sorted T cell fraction (not recorded which). The receptors here all came from a male donor with ankylosing spondylitis or in good health (not recorded which).

The chain recombines TRBV12-3 or TRBV12-4 with TRBJ2-1, with D hard to call. V was pared by 2 bases and J by 9 bases, with 8 bases between. The CDR3 is 12 amino acids. The CDR3 here is CASSLTAAEQFF. The CDR3 DNA follows: TGTGCCAGCAGTTTAACTGCCGCTGAGCAGTTCTTC.

This clonotype occurred a few times. The rearrangement uses TRBV7-2 and TRBJ2-2, with D perhaps TRBD2 (6 bases). Between the trimmed V and J ends, which lost 2 bases and 5 bases, there was a span of 12 bases. CDR3 length: 15 residues. The germline V gene has CDR1 SGHTA and CDR2 FQGNSA. Here the CDR3 DNA reads TGTGCCAGCAGCTTAAAGGCCGGGAGTACCGGGGAGCTGTTTTTT. Residues: CASSLKAGSTGELFF.

This rearrangement joins TRBV2 to TRBJ2-2, with TRBD1 identical over 9 bases. This CDR3 spans 15 amino acids. CDR1 is SNHLY and CDR2 is FYNNEI in the germline V gene. Trimming removed 7 bases from V and 5 bases from J; junction bases left unmatched: 8. CDR3 amino acids: CASNHNRGRTGELFF. CDR3 bases: TGTGCCAGCAACCACAACAGGGGGCGAACCGGGGAGCTGTTTTTT. Together with reference TRBV2 and TRBJ2-2, the CDR3 gives the full variable domain: EPEVTQTPSHQVTQMGQEVILRCVPISNHLYFYWYRQILGQKVEFLVSFYNNEISEKSEIFDDQFSVERPDGSNFTLKIRSTKLEDSAMYFCASNHNRGRTGELFFGEGSRLTVL.

The J gene is TRBJ2-1, the V gene TRBV11-2; 7 positions match TRBD2. Germline loops: CDR1 SGHAT, CDR2 FQNNGV. CDR3 length equals 16 residues. The V and J ends lost 1 base and 10 bases, in that order; junction bases with no gene match: 13. The CDR3 protein is CASSLVWTSGIAEQFF. The DNA for the CDR3 is TGTGCCAGCAGCTTAGTTTGGACCAGCGGGATTGCGGAGCAGTTCTTC.

This clonotype was counted many times. The V and J genes are TRBV2 and TRBJ1-5; D is unclear. The V gene's germline CDR1 is SNHLY and CDR2 FYNNEI. Deletions cut 2 bases from V and 4 bases from J, with 12 bases between. This CDR3 contains 15 residues. The CDR3: CASSELGSRNQPQHF. The CDR3 nucleotides read TGTGCCAGCAGTGAACTCGGCAGCCGAAATCAGCCCCAGCATTTT. The full variable domain, in which reference TRBV2 and TRBJ1-5 provide the parts outside the CDR3, is EPEVTQTPSHQVTQMGQEVILRCVPISNHLYFYWYRQILGQKVEFLVSFYNNEISEKSEIFDDQFSVERPDGSNFTLKIRSTKLEDSAMYFCASSELGSRNQPQHFGDGTRLSIL.

In this sample, this clonotype turned up many times. This sequence joins TRBV7-2 and TRBJ2-7; D is possibly TRBD1 (6 bases). Germline CDR1 is SGHTA and CDR2 is FQGNSA. This CDR3 contains 14 residues. Trimming took 2 bases from V and 3 from J, leaving 11 bases between them. CDR3 loop: CASSLQQGLYEQYF. In DNA, the CDR3 is TGTGCCAGCAGCTTACAACAGGGCCTCTACGAGCAGTACTTC.

This clonotype was seen a handful of times. The chain links TRBV12-3 or TRBV12-4 to TRBJ1-6; the D gene is possibly TRBD1 (6 bases). With 5 bases removed from V and 10 bases from J, the gap between germline ends came to 15 bases. This CDR3 has 14 amino acids. Written as DNA, the CDR3 is TGTGCCAGCAGTCTTACAGGGCTTGACTCACCCCTCCACTTT. It translates to CASSLTGLDSPLHF.

The chain couples TRBV20-1 to TRBJ2-6; D unresolved. Germline CDR1 reads DFQATT; CDR2 reads SNEGSKA (reference sequence). This CDR3 comprises 13 residues. V lost 3 bases and J lost 2, with 5 bases in between. In DNA form, the CDR3 reads TGCAGTGCTAGGGCACCTGGGGCCAACGTCCTGACTTTC. Protein sequence: CSARAPGANVLTF.

This clonotype was observed a handful of times. The rearrangement links TRBV12-3 or TRBV12-4 to TRBJ2-4; 8 nucleotides align to TRBD2. V lost 6 bases and J lost 4; bases outside the gene matches: 11. The CDR3 loop spans 16 amino acids. The CDR3 loop is CASRPPGGWMKNIQYF. The CDR3 DNA is TGTGCCAGCAGACCCCCGGGAGGGTGGATGAAAAACATTCAGTACTTC.

Only a few counts were recorded for this clonotype. J is TRBJ1-1 and V is TRBV12-3 or TRBV12-4, with TRBD1 matching over 7 bases. Trimming cost V 3 bases and J 5 bases; bases outside gene matches: 3. The CDR3 contains 13 residues. CDR3 residues: CASSFDRVTEAFF. The CDR3 nucleotides are TGTGCCAGCAGTTTCGACAGGGTTACTGAAGCTTTCTTT.

In this sample, this clonotype turned up a few times. The chain uses TRBV5-1 and TRBJ2-7; D not resolved. This CDR3 spans 13 amino acids. CDR1 is SGHRS and CDR2 is YFSETQ in the germline V gene. Trimming took 3 bases from V and 6 from J, leaving 13 bases between them. The CDR3 sequence: CASSSTILSEQYF. The CDR3, as DNA: TGCGCCAGCAGCTCCACTATTTTGAGCGAGCAGTACTTC. Drawing the rest from reference TRBV5-1 and TRBJ2-7, the complete variable domain is KAGVTQTPRYLIKTRGQQVTLSCSPISGHRSVSWYQQTPGQGLQFLFEYFSETQRNKGNFPGRFSGRQFSNSRSEMNVSTLELGDSALYLCASSSTILSEQYFGPGTRLTVT.

This clonotype has just a few counts. The V call is TRBV20-1, the J call TRBJ1-4, with D possibly TRBD1 on 5 matching bases. The CDR3 sequence is 15 residues long. The germline V gene has CDR1 DFQATT and CDR2 SNEGSKA (reference sequence). V lost 2 bases and J lost 0, with 10 bases in between. CDR3 amino acids: CSARSFRATNEKLFF. CDR3 bases: TGCAGTGCTAGAAGTTTCAGGGCAACTAATGAAAAACTGTTTTTT.

V gene TRBV7-2 combines with J gene TRBJ2-5; 13 bases are a match to TRBD2. V lost 5 bases to trimming and J lost 2 bases; unmatched junction nucleotides: 5. Germline V gene data show CDR1 as SGHTA and CDR2 as FQGNSA. The CDR3 runs 16 residues. The CDR3 bases are TGTGCCAGCAGCACAGGGACTAGCGGGGTACAAGAGACCCAGTACTTC. This gives the protein CASSTGTSGVQETQYF.

The chain uses TRBV10-3 and TRBJ2-1; no reliable D call. Germline V gene lookup returns CDR1 ENHRY and CDR2 SYGVKD. The CDR3 spans 14 residues. V dropped 4 bases and J dropped 5 bases, with 12 bases sitting between them. CDR3 loop: CAISGAYVDNEQFF. The DNA of the CDR3 is TGTGCCATCAGTGGTGCCTACGTTGACAATGAGCAGTTCTTC.

This clonotype came up many times. The rearrangement links TRBV20-1 to TRBJ2-3, with D perhaps TRBD2 (5 bases). Germline-derived CDR1 and CDR2 are DFQATT and SNEGSKA (reference sequence). Trimming stripped 3 bases from V and 4 bases from J, with 17 bases between. The CDR3 has 15 amino acids. In nucleotides, the CDR3 is TGCAGTGCTAGCGTGTCGGGGAGTGAGGCAGATACGCAGTATTTT. It is translated as CSASVSGSEADTQYF.

The J gene is TRBJ2-7, the V gene TRBV20-1; TRBD2 agrees at 9 bases. Germline values: CDR1 DFQATT, CDR2 SNEGSKA (reference sequence). This CDR3 is 15 amino acids long. The V segment lost 5 bases and the J segment 5 bases; nucleotides outside the gene matches: 13. This chain's CDR3 is CSALPIAGDNNEQYF. The CDR3 DNA is TGCAGTGCTCTCCCTATAGCGGGAGATAACAACGAGCAGTACTTC.

The chain couples TRBV20-1 to TRBJ1-2; D is unresolved. The CDR3 loop spans 15 amino acids. Deletions cut 0 bases from V and 8 bases from J, with 19 bases between. CDR1 and CDR2 (germline): DFQATT, SNEGSKA (reference sequence). In DNA, the CDR3 is TGCAGTGCTAGAGATTGGGAAACAGCCTTTGGGGGCTACACCTTC. Its translation is CSARDWETAFGGYTF.

V is TRBV12-3 or TRBV12-4 and J is TRBJ1-1; a weak D match, TRBD1 (6 bases). CDR3 length equals 15 residues. Trimming shortened V by 4 bases and J by 0 bases, and 12 bases separated the two germline ends. The CDR3 reads CASSSYRVMNTEAFF. The CDR3 DNA reads as TGTGCCAGCAGTTCCTACAGGGTCATGAACACTGAAGCTTTCTTT.

This clonotype was recorded a few times. This chain joins TRBV7-8 and TRBJ2-1; 8 positions agree with TRBD2. The CDR3 length is 16 residues. Germline V gene sequence: CDR1 SGHVS, CDR2 FQNEAQ. Trimming at V came to 5 bases and at J to 5 bases, leaving 11 bases not matched to a gene. This chain's CDR3 is CASSQTRAGDHNEQFF. In DNA, the CDR3 is TGTGCCAGCAGCCAGACCCGAGCGGGAGACCACAATGAGCAGTTCTTC.

V usage is TRBV12-3 or TRBV12-4 and J usage is TRBJ2-7; D not resolved. The CDR3 is 15 amino acids. The V and J ends lost 1 base and 7 bases respectively, with 17 bases between them. CDR3: CASSLGAAISGEQYF. CDR3 DNA: TGTGCCAGCAGTTTAGGTGCGGCTATAAGTGGTGAGCAGTACTTC.

This clonotype was counted only a few times. The chain couples TRBV5-6 to TRBJ1-2, with a weak D call TRBD1 (6 bases). Looked up from germline, CDR1 is SGHDT and CDR2 is YYEEEE. The CDR3 is 14 amino acids. Trimming left V 4 bases short and J 4 bases short, with 14 bases between. CDR3: CASSPGGGGYGYTF. The CDR3 nucleotides are TGTGCCAGCAGCCCCGGCGGGGGCGGCTATGGCTACACCTTC. Filled out from reference TRBV5-6 and TRBJ1-2, the complete variable domain reads DAGVTQSPTHLIKTRGQQVTLRCSPKSGHDTVSWYQQALGQGPQFIFQYYEEEERQRGNFPDRFSGHQFPNYSSELNVNALLLGDSALYLCASSPGGGGYGYTFGSGTRLTVV.

This clonotype was seen at least ten times. The chain uses TRBV12-3 or TRBV12-4 and TRBJ1-2, with D unresolved. The V gene lost 1 base and the J gene lost 3 bases, with 6 bases spanning the gap. The CDR3 consists of 13 residues. The CDR3 spells CASSLGSYYGYTF. CDR3 in DNA: TGTGCCAGCAGTTTAGGGTCCTACTATGGCTACACCTTC.

The chain combines TRBV5-1 with TRBJ2-5; a possible D gene is TRBD2 (7 bases). Between the trimmed V and J ends, which lost 0 bases and 5 bases, there was a span of 11 bases. The CDR3 consists of 14 residues. Germline V gene lookup returns CDR1 SGHRS and CDR2 YFSETQ. CDR3 nucleotides: TGCGCCAGCAGCTTGGACGGGGGGCTGGAGACCCAGTACTTC. Its translation is CASSLDGGLETQYF.